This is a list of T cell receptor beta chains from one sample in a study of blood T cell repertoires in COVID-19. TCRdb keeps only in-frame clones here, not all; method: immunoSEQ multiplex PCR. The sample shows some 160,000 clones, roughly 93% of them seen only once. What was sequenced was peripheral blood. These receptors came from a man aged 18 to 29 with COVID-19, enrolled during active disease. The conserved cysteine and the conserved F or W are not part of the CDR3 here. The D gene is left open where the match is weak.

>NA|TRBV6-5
ASRDFGQSNQPQH
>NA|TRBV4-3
PPRRRGGQPSTDTQY
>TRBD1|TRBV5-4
ASSLDGQGTDTQY
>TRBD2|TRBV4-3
ASSPGLADHNEQF
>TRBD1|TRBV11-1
ASSTTGTGNTEAF
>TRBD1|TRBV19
ASSISYRGTEAF
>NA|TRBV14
ATSQGFPGANVLT
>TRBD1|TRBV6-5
ASRDRGYEQY
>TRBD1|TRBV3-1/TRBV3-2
ASSQDGQGRRRYT
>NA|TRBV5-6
ASSLIADRAGTNYGYT
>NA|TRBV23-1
ASQEAGGSGNQPQH